This entry features one T cell receptor beta chain sequence. What it recognizes is unknown. The sample originates from a study of cytotoxic CD8 clonotypes in ibrutinib-treated CLL. Study in general: The study included approximately 10 relapsed/refractory and over 14 treatment-naive patients; 17 to 18 had IGHV unmutated disease. Study-level results: Higher clonality was seen at ibrutinib response and a return toward baseline at progression.

Libraries of TCR beta were made from about 1.8 micrograms of genomic DNA that came from cryopreserved PBMCs. Researchers set a sequencing depth target of 1 in 200,000 to 1 in 1 million T cells. Produced via immunoSEQ multiplex PCR; TCRdb's table is partial and in-frame only. The profile shows 150,000 to 200,000 clones, about 84% of them singletons. Sequencing was performed on PBMCs, taken after 24 months of ibrutinib treatment. The sequence derives from a human donor with chronic lymphocytic leukemia.

CDR3 DNA: TGTGCCAGTACCCCGACAGTCGGAATGGGCTACACCTTC. This translates into CASTPTVGMGYTF. V is TRBV19 and J is TRBJ1-2; D is perhaps TRBD1 (5 bases). V gave up 7 bases and J gave up 8 bases, with 17 bases separating them. This CDR3 is built from 13 residues. CDR1 and CDR2 (germline): LNHDA, SQIVND (reference sequence).